This T cell receptor beta chain was profiled in a study of OX40 agonist ivuxolimab in advanced cancers. Germline V gives CDR1 SGHDN, CDR2 FVKESK. The CDR3 runs to 14 residues. Trimming shortened V by 4 bases and J by 3 bases, and 13 bases separated the two germline ends. Only in-frame clones appear in the TCRdb table, and some are missing; sequencing was by immunoSEQ multiplex PCR. Here the sample spans around 43,000 clones, approximately 86% being singletons. This receptor was identified in an adult with an advanced solid tumor such as melanoma, head and neck, liver or kidney cancer. J is TRBJ2-7 and V is TRBV14, with D perhaps TRBD1 (6 bases). Source: CD4+ or CD8+ T cells sorted from blood, taken in a trial of the OX40 agonist ivuxolimab. Here the CDR3 reads CASSRTGSNYEQYF. The CDR3 DNA follows: TGTGCCAGCAGCCGTACAGGGAGTAACTACGAGCAGTACTTC.